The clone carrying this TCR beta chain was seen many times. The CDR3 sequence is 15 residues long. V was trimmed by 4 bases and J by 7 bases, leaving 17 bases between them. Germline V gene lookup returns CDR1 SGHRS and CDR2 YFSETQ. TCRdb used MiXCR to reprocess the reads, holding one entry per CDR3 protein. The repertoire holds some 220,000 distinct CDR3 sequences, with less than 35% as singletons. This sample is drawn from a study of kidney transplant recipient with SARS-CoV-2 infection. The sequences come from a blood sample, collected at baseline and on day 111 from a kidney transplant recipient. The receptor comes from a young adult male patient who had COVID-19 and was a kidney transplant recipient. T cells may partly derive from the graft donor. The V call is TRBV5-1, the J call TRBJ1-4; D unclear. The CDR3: CASSAHSIIPEKLFF. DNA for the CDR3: TGCGCCAGCAGCGCGCACAGTATAATCCCTGAAAAACTGTTTTTT.